Described below is a single T cell receptor beta chain sequence and its context. The entry originates in a study of blood T cells in healthy people across ages. Looking at the study overall: Every two T cells gave about one barcoded beta molecule via template switching.

Looked up from germline, CDR1 is LGHNA and CDR2 is YSLEER. The ends lost 0 bases at V and 4 bases at J; junction bases unmatched: 4. The CDR3 loop spans 15 amino acids. Every sample gave at least 5.5 micrograms of total RNA when it was extracted. A second PCR, run for about 7 to 11 cycles, used a sample-barcoded 5' primer plus a J-beta primer mix. Researchers report that a template-switch adaptor with 12 random nucleotides tagged each cDNA molecule. TCRdb analysed the 5' RACE reads with MiXCR anew, one entry per CDR3 protein. Among around 870,000 distinct CDR3 sequences, around 30% were seen once, and the ten largest hold roughly a sixth.

This sequence was found in a woman aged 80 or over in good health. The sequencing sample was made of blood. This chain links TRBV4-3 with TRBJ1-2, with TRBD1 matching over 8 bases. The CDR3 region is CASSQDLGQVYGYTF. DNA of the CDR3: TGCGCCAGCAGCCAAGATTTGGGACAGGTCTATGGCTACACCTTC.